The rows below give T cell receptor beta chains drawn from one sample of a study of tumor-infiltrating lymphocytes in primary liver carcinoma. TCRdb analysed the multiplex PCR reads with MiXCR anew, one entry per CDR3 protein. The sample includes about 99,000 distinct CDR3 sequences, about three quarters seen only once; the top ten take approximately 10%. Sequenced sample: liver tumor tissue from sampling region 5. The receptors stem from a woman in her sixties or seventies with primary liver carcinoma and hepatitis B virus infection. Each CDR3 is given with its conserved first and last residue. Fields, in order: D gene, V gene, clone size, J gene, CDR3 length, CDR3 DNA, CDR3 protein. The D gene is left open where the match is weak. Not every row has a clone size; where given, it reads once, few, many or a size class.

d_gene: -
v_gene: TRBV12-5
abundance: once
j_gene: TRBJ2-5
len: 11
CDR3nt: TGTGCTAGTGGTTGGGGGGATGCCCAGTACTTC
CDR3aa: CASGWGDAQYF

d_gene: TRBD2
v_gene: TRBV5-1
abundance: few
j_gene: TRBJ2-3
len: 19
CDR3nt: TGCGCCAGCAGCTTGGAAGGGGCGACTAGCGGGAGGTCCACAGATGCGCAGTATTTT
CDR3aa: CASSLEGATSGRSTDAQYF

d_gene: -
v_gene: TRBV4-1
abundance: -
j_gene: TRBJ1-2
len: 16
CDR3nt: TGCGCTAGCAACCAAGATCAGTGGACAGAATCGGGTGGCTACACCTTC
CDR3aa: CASNQDQWTESGGYTF

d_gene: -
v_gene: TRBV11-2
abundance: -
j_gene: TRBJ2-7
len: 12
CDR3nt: TGTGCCTGCAGCCAGATAGGGTCCGAGCAGTACTTC
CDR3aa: CACSQIGSEQYF

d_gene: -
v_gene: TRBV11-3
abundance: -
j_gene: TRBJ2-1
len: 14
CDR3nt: TGTGCCAGGAGCTCCCAGAGATCCTACAATGAGCAGTTCTTC
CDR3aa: CARSSQRSYNEQFF

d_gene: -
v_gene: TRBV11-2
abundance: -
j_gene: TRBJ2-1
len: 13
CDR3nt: TGTGTCAGCAGCTTAGAACCGGGAAGAGAGCAGTTCTTC
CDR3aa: CVSSLEPGREQFF

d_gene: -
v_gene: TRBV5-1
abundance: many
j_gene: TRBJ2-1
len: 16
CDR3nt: TGCGCCAGCAGCCCCAGCTCAAGGCCTCCCTACAATGAGCAGTTCTTC
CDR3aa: CASSPSSRPPYNEQFF

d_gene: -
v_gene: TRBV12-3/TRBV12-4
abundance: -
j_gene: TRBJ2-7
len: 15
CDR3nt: TGTGCCAGTAGTTATACTAGTGGGGAATCCTACGAGCAGTACTTC
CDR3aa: CASSYTSGESYEQYF

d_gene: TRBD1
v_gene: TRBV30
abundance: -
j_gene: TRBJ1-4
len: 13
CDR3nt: TGTGCCTGGAGTCTAAAGGGGGCTGAAAAACCGTTTTTT
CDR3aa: CAWSLKGAEKPFF

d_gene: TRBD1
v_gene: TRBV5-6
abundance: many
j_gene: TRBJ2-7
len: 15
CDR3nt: TGTGCCAGCAGCTTGGTGGACAGGAATACTTACGAGCAGTACTTC
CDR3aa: CASSLVDRNTYEQYF

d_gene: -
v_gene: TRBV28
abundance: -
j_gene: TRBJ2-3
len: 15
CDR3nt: TGTGCCAGCGGTTTAGAAGGGGGAGGGGTCGATACGCAGTATTTT
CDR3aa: CASGLEGGGVDTQYF

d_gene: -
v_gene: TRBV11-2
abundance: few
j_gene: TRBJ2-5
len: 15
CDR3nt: TGTACCAGCAGCTGTGAATCAGGGGTTTGGGAGACCCAGTACTTC
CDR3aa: CTSSCESGVWETQYF

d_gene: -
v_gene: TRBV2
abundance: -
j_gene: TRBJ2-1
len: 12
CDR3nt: TGTGCCTGCAGTGAAACGTGGAGTGAGCGGTTCTTC
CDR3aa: CACSETWSERFF

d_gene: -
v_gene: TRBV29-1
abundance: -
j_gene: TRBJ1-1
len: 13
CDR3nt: TGCAGTGTTTTGGTCGGTTTGAACTCTGAAGCTTTCTTT
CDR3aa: CSVLVGLNSEAFF

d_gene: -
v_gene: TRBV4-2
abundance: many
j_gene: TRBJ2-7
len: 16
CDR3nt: TGTGCCAGCAGCCAAGATCTCAGCGCCAGGTCTAGAGAGCAGTACTTC
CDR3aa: CASSQDLSARSREQYF

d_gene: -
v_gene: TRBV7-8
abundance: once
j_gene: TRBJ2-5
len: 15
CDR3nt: TGTGCCAGCAGCCCTGGGGACGGACCGACATCGGCCCAGTACTTC
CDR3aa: CASSPGDGPTSAQYF

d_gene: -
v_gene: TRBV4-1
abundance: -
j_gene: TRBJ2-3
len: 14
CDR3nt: TGTGTCAGCGGCCGAACCAGGGACCCAGATACGCAGTATTTT
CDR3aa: CVSGRTRDPDTQYF

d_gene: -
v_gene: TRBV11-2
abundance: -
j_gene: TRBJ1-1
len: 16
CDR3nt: TGTGCCAGCAGCTTCGCGAAACTGGGGGGGGACACTGGAGCTCTCTTT
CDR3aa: CASSFAKLGGDTGALF

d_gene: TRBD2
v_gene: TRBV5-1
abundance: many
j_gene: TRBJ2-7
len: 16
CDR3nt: TGCGCCAGCAGCTCTCACTTGGGCGGGAGCTCCTACGAGCAGTACTTC
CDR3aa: CASSSHLGGSSYEQYF

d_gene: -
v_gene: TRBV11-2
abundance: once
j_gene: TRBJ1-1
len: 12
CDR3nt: TGTGCCAGCAACTTAGATTGGGGCCCCATTTCTTTT
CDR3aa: CASNLDWGPISF